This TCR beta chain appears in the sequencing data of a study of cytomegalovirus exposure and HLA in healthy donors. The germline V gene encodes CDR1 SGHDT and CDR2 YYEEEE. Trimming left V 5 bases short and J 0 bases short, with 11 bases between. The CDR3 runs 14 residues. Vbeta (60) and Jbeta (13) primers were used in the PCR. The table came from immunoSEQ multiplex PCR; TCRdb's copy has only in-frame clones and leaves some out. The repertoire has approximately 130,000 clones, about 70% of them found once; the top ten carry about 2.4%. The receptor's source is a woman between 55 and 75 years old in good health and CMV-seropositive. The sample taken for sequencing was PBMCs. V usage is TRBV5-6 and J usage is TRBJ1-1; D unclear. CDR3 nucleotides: TGTGCCAGCAGGCTCAGACTGCTGAACACTGAAGCTTTCTTT. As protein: CASRLRLLNTEAFF.